Sequencing of this TCR beta chain was carried out in a study of blood T cell repertoires in COVID-19. Study details: The United States, Italy and Spain were the sources of the acute and convalescent COVID-19 samples. Sample material is recorded as cDNA or gDNA derived from T cells, B-cell-depleted T cells, or PBMCs.

How the authors handled the data: Amplification with reference gene primers provided the estimates of nucleated cell counts. The assay was immunoSEQ multiplex PCR, and TCRdb's table has in-frame clones only and misses some. For V, J and clone size, that table is used; D and trimming come from the DNA. This sample has around 94,000 clones, with about nine tenths found just once. Patients from Seattle were sampled longitudinally, starting during active infection. Germline loops: CDR1 SGHDT, CDR2 YYEEEE. V was pared by 3 bases and J by 11 bases, with 9 bases of the junction left unmatched. The CDR3 is 13 residues long.

The chain carries TRBV5-6 and TRBJ2-3; 7 bases match TRBD2. This TCR was sampled from a woman between 45 and 60 years old with COVID-19, enrolled during active disease. The sequenced material came from peripheral blood. CDR3: CASSSPGGLGQYF. The DNA for the CDR3 is TGTGCCAGCAGCTCCCCGGGGGGACTGGGGCAGTATTTT.